A single sample is the source of the 10 T cell receptor beta chains below, sequenced in a study of blood T cell repertoires in COVID-19. Sequencing used immunoSEQ multiplex PCR; TCRdb keeps in-frame clones, though not all of them. The repertoire includes 400,000 to 450,000 clones, 80% to 90% of them detected once, and 0.95% to 1.2% sits in the top ten. Specimen: PBMCs or T cells enriched from blood (not recorded which). The receptors stem from a man younger than 40 who had recovered from COVID-19.

V and J are TRBV7-9 and TRBJ2-7; tentative D call: TRBD2 (6 bases). V was clipped by 5 bases and J by 1 base, with 18 bases between them. This CDR3 region has 16 residues. CDR1 and CDR2 from the germline V gene are SEHNR and FQNEAQ (reference sequence). CDR3 residues: CASSVDMPSASYEQYF. The CDR3 region has the DNA TGTGCCAGCAGCGTAGACATGCCTAGCGCATCCTACGAGCAGTACTTC.

Only one count was recorded for this clone. The chain couples TRBV7-3 to TRBJ2-5; 7 positions match TRBD2. The V gene's germline CDR1 is SGHTA and CDR2 FQGTGA. There are 14 residues in the CDR3. The J segment lost 4 bases and the V segment lost 3 bases, leaving 5 bases of the junction unmatched. The chain's CDR3 is CASSLAGAGETQYF. The CDR3 DNA reads as TGTGCCAGCAGCTTGGCGGGAGCGGGAGAGACCCAGTACTTC.

This rearrangement joins TRBV2 to TRBJ2-1; 9 positions match TRBD1. The junction had 3 bases not matched to a gene; V was cut back by 4 bases and J by 5 bases. Germline assignment: CDR1 SNHLY and CDR2 FYNNEI. The CDR3 is 14 amino acids. The CDR3 is CASSGQGGNNEQFF. The CDR3 nucleotides read TGTGCCAGCAGTGGACAGGGGGGAAACAATGAGCAGTTCTTC.

The genes are TRBV12-3 or TRBV12-4 and TRBJ1-5; D gene uncertain. The CDR3 spans 12 residues. V was trimmed by 6 bases and J by 1 base, leaving 4 bases between them. CDR3 amino acids: CASSGSNQPQHF. CDR3 coding DNA: TGTGCCAGCAGCGGGAGCAATCAGCCCCAGCATTTT.

The chain uses TRBV6-5 and TRBJ1-3; no reliable D call. Germline assignment: CDR1 MNHEY and CDR2 SVGAGI. Between the trimmed V and J ends, which lost 5 bases and 5 bases, there was a span of 13 bases. CDR3 length equals 14 residues. In DNA, the CDR3 is TGTGCCAGCAGTACCCGACAAGTCCGAAACACCATATATTTT. Its translation is CASSTRQVRNTIYF.

The V and J genes are TRBV4-1 and TRBJ2-5, with D tentatively TRBD1 (5 bases). The CDR3 runs 15 residues. In germline, CDR1 is MGHRA, CDR2 YSYEKL. V was pared by 2 bases and J by 4 bases, with 14 bases between. In DNA, the CDR3 is TGCGCCAGCAGCCAACTAGGACAACGATCAGAGACCCAGTACTTC. It is translated as CASSQLGQRSETQYF.

The chain is built from TRBV18 and TRBJ2-7; 11 nucleotides align to TRBD1. The CDR3 length is 14 residues. J was trimmed by 7 bases and V by 3 bases; bases with no gene match: 5. Looked up from germline, CDR1 is KGHSH and CDR2 is LQKENI. CDR3 amino acids: CASSPLGQGVEQYF. The CDR3 region has the DNA TGTGCCAGCTCACCTTTGGGACAGGGGGTAGAGCAGTACTTC.

This clone was observed a single time. The rearrangement links TRBV27 to TRBJ1-5; D may be TRBD1 (5 bases). This CDR3 region has 13 residues. Germline-derived CDR1 and CDR2 are MNHEY and SMNVEV (reference sequence). The V and J ends lost 3 bases and 9 bases respectively, with 12 bases between them. CDR3 in amino acids: CASSLTANGPQHF. The CDR3 coding sequence is TGTGCCAGCAGTTTGACAGCTAATGGGCCCCAGCATTTT.

J is TRBJ2-7 and V is TRBV14; TRBD2 agrees at 9 bases. V was pared by 4 bases and J by 0 bases, with 7 bases of the junction left unmatched. This CDR3 has 16 residues. Germline V gives CDR1 SGHDN, CDR2 FVKESK. The chain's CDR3 is CASSPIGSGSSYEQYF. The DNA for the CDR3 is TGTGCCAGCAGCCCCATTGGTAGCGGGAGCTCCTACGAGCAGTACTTC.

The chain recombines TRBV10-1 with TRBJ2-6; TRBD1 is a possible D gene (5 bases). CDR1 is WNHNN and CDR2 is SYGVQD in the germline V gene (reference sequence). This CDR3 region has 14 residues. V was clipped by 5 bases and J by 1 base, with 6 bases between them. Written as DNA, the CDR3 is TGCGCCAGCAGTCCAGGGTCTGGGGCCAACGTCCTGACTTTC. It specifies CASSPGSGANVLTF.